Reported below is one T cell receptor (beta chain). Its antigen is unknown. Preparation of the TCRbeta library used unique molecular identifiers. MiXCR was run by TCRdb on the PCR reads, yielding one entry per CDR3 protein. The table shows fewer than 1 million distinct CDR3 sequences, with roughly 15% occurring only once. This entry belongs to a study of T-cell reconstitution after alpha-beta-depleted transplantation in children. Regarding the study as a whole: Some patients' high day-60 TCRbeta diversity was traced to surviving recipient T cells and thymic progenitors. There were reportedly several hundred expanded graft clones from which alpha-beta T cells came about two months after transplant.

CDR3 length equals 16 residues. V dropped 8 bases and J dropped 5; count of bases not matched to a gene: 13. The sample consisted of PBMCs, mostly from graft donor cells, taken 360 days after TCRalphabeta/CD19-depleted stem cell transplant. V gene TRBV12-3 or TRBV12-4 combines with J gene TRBJ2-1; 9 bases fit TRBD2. This sequence was found in a male patient aged 10 to 17 who had a stem cell transplant for acute lymphoblastic leukemia, so the T cells may come from the graft donor. The CDR3 region has the DNA TGTGCCAGCTCCCTAGGGCCTAGCGGGATCAACAATGAGCAGTTCTTC. It encodes CASSLGPSGINNEQFF.